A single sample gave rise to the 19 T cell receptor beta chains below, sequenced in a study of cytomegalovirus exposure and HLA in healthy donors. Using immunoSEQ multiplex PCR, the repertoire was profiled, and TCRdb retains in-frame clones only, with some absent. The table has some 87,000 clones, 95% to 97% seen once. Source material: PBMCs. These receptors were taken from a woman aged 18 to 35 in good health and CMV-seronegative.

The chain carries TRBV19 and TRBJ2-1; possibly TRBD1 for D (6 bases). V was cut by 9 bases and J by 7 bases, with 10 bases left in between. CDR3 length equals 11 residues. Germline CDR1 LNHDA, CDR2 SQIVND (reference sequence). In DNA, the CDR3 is TGTGCCAGCTCACAGGGTAATGAGCAGTTCTTC. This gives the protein CASSQGNEQFF. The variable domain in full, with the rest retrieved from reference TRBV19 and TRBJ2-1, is DGGITQSPKYLFRKEGQNVTLSCEQNLNHDAMYWYRQDPGQGLRLIYYSQIVNDFQKGDIAEGYSVSREKKESFPLTVTSAQKNPTAFYLCASSQGNEQFFGPGTRLTVL.

CDR3 in amino acids: CASSLGDGAAFGNTIYF. CDR3 DNA: TGCGCCAGCAGCTTGGGCGATGGGGCAGCTTTTGGAAACACCATATATTTT. The J gene is TRBJ1-3, the V gene TRBV5-1, with D perhaps matching TRBD1 (5 bases). This CDR3 is 17 amino acids long. Looked up from germline, CDR1 is SGHRS and CDR2 is YFSETQ. The V gene lost 0 bases and the J gene lost 3 bases, with 16 bases spanning the gap.

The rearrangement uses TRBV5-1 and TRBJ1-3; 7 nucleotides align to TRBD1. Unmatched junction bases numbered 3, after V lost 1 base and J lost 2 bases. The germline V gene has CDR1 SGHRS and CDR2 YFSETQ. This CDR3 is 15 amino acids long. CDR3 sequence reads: CASSLQGDPGNTIYF. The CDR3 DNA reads TGCGCCAGCAGCTTGCAGGGGGACCCTGGAAACACCATATATTTT.

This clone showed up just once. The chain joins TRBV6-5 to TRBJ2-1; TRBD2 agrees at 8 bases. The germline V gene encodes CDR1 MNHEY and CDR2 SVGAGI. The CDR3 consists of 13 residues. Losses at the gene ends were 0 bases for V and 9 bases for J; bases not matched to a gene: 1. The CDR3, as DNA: TGTGCCAGCAGTTACTCTGGACTAGCTGAGCAGTTCTTC. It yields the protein CASSYSGLAEQFF.

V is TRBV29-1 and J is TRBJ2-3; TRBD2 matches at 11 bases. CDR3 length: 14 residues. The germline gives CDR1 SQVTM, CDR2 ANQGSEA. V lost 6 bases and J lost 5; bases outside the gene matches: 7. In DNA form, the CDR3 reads TGCAGCGTCGTAGCGGGAGGGCCGGGAGATACGCAGTATTTT. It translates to CSVVAGGPGDTQYF.

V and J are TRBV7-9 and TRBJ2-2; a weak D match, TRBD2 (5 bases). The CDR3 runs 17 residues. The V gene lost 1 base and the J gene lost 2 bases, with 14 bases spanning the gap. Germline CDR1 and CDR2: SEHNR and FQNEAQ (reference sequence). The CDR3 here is CASSLGFWTRNTGELFF. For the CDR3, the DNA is TGTGCCAGCAGCTTAGGGTTTTGGACTCGAAACACCGGGGAGCTGTTTTTT.

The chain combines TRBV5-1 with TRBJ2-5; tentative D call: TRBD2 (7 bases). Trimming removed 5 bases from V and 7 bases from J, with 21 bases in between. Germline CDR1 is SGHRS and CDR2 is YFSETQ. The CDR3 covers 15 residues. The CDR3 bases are TGCGCCAGCAGGGTGATGCGGGGGCGTCGACTGACCCAGTACTTC. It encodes CASRVMRGRRLTQYF.

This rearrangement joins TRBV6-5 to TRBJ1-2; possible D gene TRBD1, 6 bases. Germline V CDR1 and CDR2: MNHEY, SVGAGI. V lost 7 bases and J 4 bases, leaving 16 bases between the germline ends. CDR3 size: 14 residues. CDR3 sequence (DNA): TGTGCCAGCACCCAAGGACAGACCGGCTATGGCTACACCTTC. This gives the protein CASTQGQTGYGYTF.

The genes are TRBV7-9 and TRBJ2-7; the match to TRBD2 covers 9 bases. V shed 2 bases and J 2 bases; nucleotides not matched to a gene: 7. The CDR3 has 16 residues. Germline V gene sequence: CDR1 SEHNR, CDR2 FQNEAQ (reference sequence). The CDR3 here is CASSLTRGGLTYEQYF. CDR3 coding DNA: TGTGCCAGCAGCTTAACGCGGGGGGGACTTACCTACGAGCAGTACTTC.

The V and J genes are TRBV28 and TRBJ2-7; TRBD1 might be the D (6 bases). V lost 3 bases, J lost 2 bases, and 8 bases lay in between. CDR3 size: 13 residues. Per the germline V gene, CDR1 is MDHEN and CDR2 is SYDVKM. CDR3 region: CASSLDSPYEQYF. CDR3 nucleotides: TGTGCCAGCAGTTTGGACAGCCCCTACGAGCAGTACTTC.

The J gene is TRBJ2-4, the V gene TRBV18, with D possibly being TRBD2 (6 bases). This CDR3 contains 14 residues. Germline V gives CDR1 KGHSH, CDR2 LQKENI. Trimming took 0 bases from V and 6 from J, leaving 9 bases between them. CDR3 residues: CASSPPGAGNIQYF. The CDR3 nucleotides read TGTGCCAGCTCACCACCGGGAGCGGGAAACATTCAGTACTTC. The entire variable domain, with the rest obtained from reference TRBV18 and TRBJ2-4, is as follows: NAGVMQNPRHLVRRRGQEARLRCSPMKGHSHVYWYRQLPEEGLKFMVYLQKENIIDESGMPKERFSAEFPKEGPSILRIQQVVRGDSAAYFCASSPPGAGNIQYFGAGTRLSVL.

DNA for the CDR3: TGTGCCAGCACCCTCATTGGGCAGGGGGCGGATGAGCAGTTCTTC. Translating gives CASTLIGQGADEQFF. This rearrangement joins TRBV6-4 to TRBJ2-1; the match to TRBD1 covers 8 bases. The germline gives CDR1 MRHNA, CDR2 SNTAGT. The CDR3 spans 15 residues. Trimming took 7 bases from V and 8 from J; bases not matched to a gene: 13.

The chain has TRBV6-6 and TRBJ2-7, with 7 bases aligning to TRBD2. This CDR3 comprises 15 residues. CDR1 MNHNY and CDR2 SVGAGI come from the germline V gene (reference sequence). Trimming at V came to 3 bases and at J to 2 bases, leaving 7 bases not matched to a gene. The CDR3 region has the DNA TGTGCCAGCAGTTATTTAGCGGGCGAGACCTACGAGCAGTACTTC. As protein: CASSYLAGETYEQYF.

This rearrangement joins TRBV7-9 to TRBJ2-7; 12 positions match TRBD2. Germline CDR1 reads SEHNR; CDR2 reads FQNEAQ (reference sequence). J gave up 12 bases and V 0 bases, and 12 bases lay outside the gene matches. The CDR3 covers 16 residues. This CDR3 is CASSLAPSGRVQEGYF. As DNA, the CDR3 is TGTGCCAGCAGCTTAGCCCCTAGCGGGAGGGTCCAAGAGGGGTACTTC. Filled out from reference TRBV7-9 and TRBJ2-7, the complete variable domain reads DTGVSQNPRHKITKRGQNVTFRCDPISEHNRLYWYRQTLGQGPEFLTYFQNEAQLEKSRLLSDRFSAERPKGSFSTLEIQRTEQGDSAMYLCASSLAPSGRVQEGYFGPGTRLTVT.

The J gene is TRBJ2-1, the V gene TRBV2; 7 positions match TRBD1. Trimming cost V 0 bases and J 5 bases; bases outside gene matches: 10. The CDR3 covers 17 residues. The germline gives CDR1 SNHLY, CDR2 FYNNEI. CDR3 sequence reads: CASSEALVAGGDNEQFF. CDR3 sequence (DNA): TGTGCCAGCAGTGAAGCGTTGGTGGCAGGGGGTGACAATGAGCAGTTCTTC.

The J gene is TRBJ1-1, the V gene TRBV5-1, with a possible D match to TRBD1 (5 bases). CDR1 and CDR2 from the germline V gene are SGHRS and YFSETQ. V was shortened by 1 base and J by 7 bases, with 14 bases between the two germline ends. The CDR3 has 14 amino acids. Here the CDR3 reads CASSLRGDSSEAFF. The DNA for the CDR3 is TGCGCCAGCAGCTTGCGGGGGGATAGCAGTGAAGCTTTCTTT.

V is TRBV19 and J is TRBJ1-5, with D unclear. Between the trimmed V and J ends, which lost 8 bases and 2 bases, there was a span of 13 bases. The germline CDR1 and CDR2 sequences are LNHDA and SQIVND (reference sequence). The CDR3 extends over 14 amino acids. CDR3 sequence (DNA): TGTGCCAGTCGAAGGCAGGCCGGCAATCAGCCCCAGCATTTT. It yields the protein CASRRQAGNQPQHF.

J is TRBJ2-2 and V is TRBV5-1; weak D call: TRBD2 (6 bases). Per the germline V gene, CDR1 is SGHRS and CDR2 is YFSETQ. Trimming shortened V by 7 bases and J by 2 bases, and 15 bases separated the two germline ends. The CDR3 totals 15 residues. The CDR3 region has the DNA TGCGCCAGCGGTCCCGGGACTTTCAACACCGGGGAGCTGTTTTTT. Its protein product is CASGPGTFNTGELFF.

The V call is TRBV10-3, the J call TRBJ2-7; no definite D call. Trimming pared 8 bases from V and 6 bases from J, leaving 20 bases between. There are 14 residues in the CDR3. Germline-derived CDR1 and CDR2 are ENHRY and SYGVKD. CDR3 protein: CAIVPDPLIGEQYF. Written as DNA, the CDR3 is TGTGCCATCGTTCCCGATCCCCTAATTGGCGAGCAGTACTTC.